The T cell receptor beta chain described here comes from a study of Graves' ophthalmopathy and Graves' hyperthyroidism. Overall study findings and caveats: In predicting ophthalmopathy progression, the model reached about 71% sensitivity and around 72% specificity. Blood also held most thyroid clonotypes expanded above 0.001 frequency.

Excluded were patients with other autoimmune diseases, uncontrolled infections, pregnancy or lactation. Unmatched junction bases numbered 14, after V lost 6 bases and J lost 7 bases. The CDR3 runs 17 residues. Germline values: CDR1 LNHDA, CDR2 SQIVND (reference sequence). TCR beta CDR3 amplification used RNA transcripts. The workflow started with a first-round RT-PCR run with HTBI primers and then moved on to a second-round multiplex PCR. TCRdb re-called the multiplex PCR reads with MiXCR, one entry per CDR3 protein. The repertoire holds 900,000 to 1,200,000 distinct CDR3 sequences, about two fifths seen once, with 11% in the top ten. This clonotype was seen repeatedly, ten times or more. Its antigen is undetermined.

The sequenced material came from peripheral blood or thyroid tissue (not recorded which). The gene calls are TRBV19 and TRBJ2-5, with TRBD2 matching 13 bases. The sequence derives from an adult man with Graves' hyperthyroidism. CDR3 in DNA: TGTGCCAGTAGCGTGTCCGGGACTAGCGGGACCGCGGGGACCCAGTACTTC. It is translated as CASSVSGTSGTAGTQYF.